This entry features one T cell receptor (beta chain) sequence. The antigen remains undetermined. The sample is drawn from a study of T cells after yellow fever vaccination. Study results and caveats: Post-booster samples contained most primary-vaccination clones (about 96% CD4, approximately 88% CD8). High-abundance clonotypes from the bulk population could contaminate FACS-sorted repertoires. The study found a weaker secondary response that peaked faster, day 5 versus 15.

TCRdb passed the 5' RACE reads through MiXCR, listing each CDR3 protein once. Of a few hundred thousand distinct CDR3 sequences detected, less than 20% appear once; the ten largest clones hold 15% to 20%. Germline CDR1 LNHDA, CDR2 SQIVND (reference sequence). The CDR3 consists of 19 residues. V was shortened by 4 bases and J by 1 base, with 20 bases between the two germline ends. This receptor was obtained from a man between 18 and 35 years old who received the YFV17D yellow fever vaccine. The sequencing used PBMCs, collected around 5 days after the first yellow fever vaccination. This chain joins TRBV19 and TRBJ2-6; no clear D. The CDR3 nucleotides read TGTGCCAGTAGTAGTAGCCCCCCGGGCTTGGCTTCTGGGGCCAACGTCCTGACTTTC. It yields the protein CASSSSPPGLASGANVLTF.